The 9 T cell receptor beta chains given below trace back to one sample, sequenced in a study of shared clonotypes between healthy human individuals. Method: immunoSEQ multiplex PCR; TCRdb's copy keeps in-frame clones and lacks some. Of around 480,000 clones in the sample, around 79% were seen once. The sample was PBMCs. These receptors were collected from a woman between 40 and 50 years old in good health. Some clones in this sample may be carry-over from other donors' samples.

The rearrangement links TRBV14 to TRBJ2-5; unclear D gene. The CDR3 sequence is 18 residues long. The germline V and J ends were trimmed by 4 bases and 5 bases, with 26 bases remaining between them. Germline CDR1 and CDR2: SGHDN and FVKESK. CDR3 DNA: TGTGCCAGCAGCCCTCGGGCGCAGTCCCTGGGGTTGGGCGAGACCCAGTACTTC. Protein: CASSPRAQSLGLGETQYF.

The rearrangement links TRBV7-9 to TRBJ2-3; 7 bases agree with TRBD2. J lost 1 base, V lost 4 bases, and 5 bases had no gene match. This CDR3 region has 15 residues. Per the germline V gene, CDR1 is SEHNR and CDR2 is FQNEAQ (reference sequence). CDR3 coding DNA: TGTGCCAGCAGCTCCACGGGGGGAGGCACAGATACGCAGTATTTT. The encoded protein is CASSSTGGGTDTQYF.

This clone was observed many times. The V and J genes are TRBV7-8 and TRBJ2-1, with 12 positions matching TRBD2. V was pared by 4 bases and J by 10 bases, with 5 bases of the junction left unmatched. Germline V lookup: CDR1 SGHVS, CDR2 FQNEAQ. The CDR3 length is 14 residues. CDR3 coding DNA: TGTGCCAGCAGCTCTTGGACTAGCGGGAACGAGCAGTTCTTC. Amino acids: CASSSWTSGNEQFF.

The genes are TRBV11-1 and TRBJ2-5, with 8 bases matching TRBD2. This CDR3 spans 15 amino acids. Per the germline V gene, CDR1 is SGHAT and CDR2 is FQDESV (reference sequence). The ends lost 0 bases at V and 7 bases at J; junction bases unmatched: 7. The CDR3 reads CASSLAGGLAGTQYF. CDR3 coding DNA: TGTGCCAGCAGCTTAGCGGGCGGACTAGCTGGGACCCAGTACTTC.

The chain combines TRBV6-6 with TRBJ1-1; maybe TRBD1 (5 bases). Per the germline V gene, CDR1 is MNHNY and CDR2 is SVGAGI (reference sequence). V shed 5 bases and J shed 0 bases, with 13 bases lying between them. This CDR3 contains 15 residues. The CDR3 DNA is TGTGCCAGCAGTCCCCGGACAAATATGAACACTGAAGCTTTCTTT. This encodes CASSPRTNMNTEAFF.

The V gene is TRBV28, the J gene TRBJ2-2; TRBD2 aligns across 11 bases. Losses at the gene ends were 3 bases for V and 4 bases for J; bases not matched to a gene: 7. Germline V gene lookup returns CDR1 MDHEN and CDR2 SYDVKM. The CDR3 runs 17 residues. CDR3 amino acids: CASSFDSGRAGTGELFF. The CDR3 region has the DNA TGTGCCAGCAGTTTTGATAGCGGGAGGGCCGGCACCGGGGAGCTGTTTTTT.

In DNA form, the CDR3 reads TGTGCCAGCAGACTAGGGTCACAGGACACAGATACGCAGTATTTT. It yields the protein CASRLGSQDTDTQYF. The rearrangement uses TRBV27 and TRBJ2-3; the D call may be TRBD1 or TRBD2 (5 bases each). The V end was cut by 6 bases, the J end by 2 bases, with 15 bases between. CDR3 length: 15 residues. Germline V gives CDR1 MNHEY, CDR2 SMNVEV (reference sequence).

This clone showed up just a few times. This chain connects TRBV27 to TRBJ1-2, with D maybe TRBD1 (6 bases). Germline values: CDR1 MNHEY, CDR2 SMNVEV (reference sequence). The V gene lost 6 bases and the J gene lost 6 bases, with 17 bases spanning the gap. The CDR3 is 14 residues long. CDR3 in DNA: TGTGCCAGCAGACTAAATAGACAGGCCGATGGCTACACCTTC. It specifies CASRLNRQADGYTF.

This clone has just a few counts. V and J are TRBV15 and TRBJ1-2; 7 bases fit TRBD1. With 4 bases clipped from V and 4 bases from J, the junction kept 6 bases outside the gene matches. Germline V gene data show CDR1 as LNHNV and CDR2 as YYDKDF (reference sequence). The CDR3 extends over 14 amino acids. CDR3 residues: CATSISNRGYGYTF. In nucleotides, the CDR3 is TGTGCCACCAGCATAAGTAACAGGGGCTATGGCTACACCTTC.